Included here is one TCR beta chain sequence, with context. CDR3 size: 12 residues. Germline CDR1 and CDR2: SQVTM and ANQGSEA. The sample belongs to a study of T cells expressing NK-cell markers. For each CDR3 protein, TCRdb gives one entry from its re-call of the 5' RACE reads, without DNA. Its table records about 260,000 distinct CDR3 sequences. The rearrangement uses TRBV29-1 and TRBJ2-7; TCRdb lists TRBD1, though no DNA is available to test this call. The clonotype was recovered from a woman between 18 and 70 years old in good health. Sequencing input: blood T cells: a sorted CD56 or NKG2C T cell subset, CD4+ or CD8+ T cells, or bulk PBMC T cells (not recorded which). The CDR3 region is CSVDDRGRLQYF.